Shown below are 8 T cell receptor beta chains from a single sample sequenced in a study of T cell responses to AZD1222 COVID-19 vaccine. Sequenced by immunoSEQ multiplex PCR; TCRdb stores in-frame clones only, minus some. The sample gives about 120,000 clones, 70% to 90% of which show up once; under 35% is in the top ten. Specimen: peripheral blood, collected on day 0 of AZD1222 vaccination. Receptors originate from an adult in good health.

The gene calls are TRBV3-1 (or the pseudogene TRBV3-2) and TRBJ1-3; D is ambiguous. V was pared by 0 bases and J by 0 bases, with 12 bases between. The CDR3 extends over 17 amino acids. Germline CDR1 LGHDT, CDR2 YNNKEL (reference sequence). The CDR3 DNA sequence: TGTGCCAGCAGCCAAGATTGGAGCTTGAGCTCTGGAAACACCATATATTTT. Its protein product is CASSQDWSLSSGNTIYF.

The CDR3 DNA reads TGTGCCAGCAGCTTGGAGGGACCCTACGAGCAGTACTTC. Amino acids: CASSLEGPYEQYF. V is TRBV5-8 and J is TRBJ2-7, with D perhaps given as TRBD1 or TRBD2 (5 bases each). V lost 0 bases, J lost 2 bases, and 6 bases lay in between. Germline V gene lookup returns CDR1 SGHTS and CDR2 YDEGEE. The CDR3 extends over 13 amino acids. The full variable domain, completed using reference TRBV5-8 and TRBJ2-7, is EAGVTQSPTHLIKTRGQQATLRCSPISGHTSVYWYQQALGLGLQFLLWYDEGEERNRGNFPPRFSGRQFPNYSSELNVNALELEDSALYLCASSLEGPYEQYFGPGTRLTVT.

As DNA, the CDR3 is TGTGCCAGCAGTTACTCGACGGGGCGAGAGACCCAGTACTTC. Amino acid sequence: CASSYSTGRETQYF. The gene calls are TRBV6-5 and TRBJ2-5; D may be TRBD1 or TRBD2 (5 bases each). Per the germline V gene, CDR1 is MNHEY and CDR2 is SVGAGI. The CDR3 extends over 14 amino acids. V gave up 0 bases and J gave up 4 bases, with 9 bases separating them.

The CDR3 nucleotides are TGCAGTGCTAGTCTCTTGAGGCGCGAGACCCAGTACTTC. Its protein is CSASLLRRETQYF. The chain carries TRBV20-1 and TRBJ2-5; D remains unclear. Germline V lookup: CDR1 DFQATT, CDR2 SNEGSKA (reference sequence). CDR3 length: 13 amino acids. Trimming left V 3 bases short and J 5 bases short, with 13 bases between.

J is TRBJ1-1 and V is TRBV9; 9 bases line up with TRBD1. V dropped 5 bases and J dropped 5; count of bases not matched to a gene: 13. Germline-derived CDR1 and CDR2 are SGDLS and YYNGEE. The CDR3 is 16 amino acids. CDR3 sequence: CASSHPTGGVRTEAFF. In nucleotides, the CDR3 is TGTGCCAGCAGTCACCCGACAGGGGGGGTTAGGACTGAAGCTTTCTTT.

This clone was seen just once. The rearrangement uses TRBV10-3 and TRBJ1-2, with TRBD1 matching 9 bases. After removal of 0 bases from V and 6 bases from J, the junction contained 8 bases not matched to a gene. Germline V gives CDR1 ENHRY, CDR2 SYGVKD. The CDR3 spans 16 residues. The DNA of the CDR3 is TGTGCCATCAGTGAGTCCCCACAGGGGGCAGAAGATGGCTACACCTTC. This gives the protein CAISESPQGAEDGYTF.

The CDR3 loop reads CAWGVRQNTEAFF. The CDR3 region has the DNA TGTGCCTGGGGGGTCCGCCAGAACACTGAAGCTTTCTTT. The rearrangement links TRBV30 to TRBJ1-1; D ambiguous. CDR1 and CDR2 (germline): GTSNPN, SVGIG (reference sequence). This CDR3 comprises 13 residues. V lost 5 bases and J 1 base, leaving 11 bases between the germline ends.

V usage is TRBV5-4 and J usage is TRBJ2-3, with TRBD1 identical over 8 bases. The ends lost 4 bases at V and 5 bases at J; junction bases unmatched: 9. The germline V gene encodes CDR1 SGHNT and CDR2 YYREEE (reference sequence). This CDR3 spans 15 amino acids. In DNA, the CDR3 is TGTGCCAGCAGCCCAGGACAGGGTAGGGGAGATACGCAGTATTTT. As protein: CASSPGQGRGDTQYF.